Below, one T cell receptor beta chain is given with its context. Its specificity is not known. The source of the sample is a study of cytomegalovirus exposure and HLA in healthy donors. As for the study in general: Within the Caucasian-associated ancestry cluster were around four fifths of the 398 genotyped donors. General study results and limits: Several of the most significant clusters were apparently associated with common viral pathogens in a later analysis. Immune exposure information comprised only CMV serostatus.

The CDR3 contains 16 residues. CDR1 and CDR2 (germline): LNHDA, SQIVND (reference sequence). The V end was cut by 3 bases, the J end by 5 bases, with 19 bases between. The donors were healthy bone marrow donors. The PCR employed 60 Vbeta primers together with 13 Jbeta primers. TCRdb's copy holds only in-frame clones and misses some; the assay was immunoSEQ multiplex PCR. The repertoire holds about 100,000 clones, roughly three quarters seen once, with 8.5% to 10% in the top ten. The sequenced sample consisted of PBMCs. This chain joins TRBV19 and TRBJ1-1; maybe TRBD1 (6 bases). The sequence was obtained from a male donor in good health and CMV-seropositive. Here the CDR3 reads CASSIPPTGGFTEAFF. Written as DNA, the CDR3 is TGTGCCAGTAGTATTCCTCCGACAGGTGGGTTTACTGAAGCTTTCTTT.